Listed here is a single T cell receptor beta chain. Its antigen remains unknown. The data originate from a study of STAT5B mutations in CD4+ large granular lymphocyte leukemia. General study findings and limits: Patient CD4-sorted repertoires stayed more clonal than healthy ones after leukemic-clone removal.

The repertoire was sequenced with immunoSEQ multiplex PCR; TCRdb's copy has only in-frame clones and lacks some. The top ten hold 0.42% of the sample, which has some 23,000 clones, roughly three quarters seen once. The CDR3 loop spans 15 amino acids. Trimming cost V 3 bases and J 0 bases, with 9 bases left between them. Germline loops: CDR1 MDHEN, CDR2 SYDVKM. This receptor was obtained from a human donor in good health. Sequenced sample: CD4+ T cells from blood buffy coats. The gene calls are TRBV28 and TRBJ2-1; D is perhaps TRBD1 (6 bases). In DNA, the CDR3 is TGTGCCAGCAGTTTGGGGGACAACTCCTACAATGAGCAGTTCTTC. Its translation is CASSLGDNSYNEQFF.